The T cell receptor beta chain described here comes from a study of blood T cell repertoires in COVID-19. Study background: In each case, the material was cDNA or gDNA derived from T cells, B-cell-depleted T cells, or PBMCs.

Trimming pared 4 bases from V and 3 bases from J, leaving 5 bases between. The CDR3 extends over 12 amino acids. Germline values: CDR1 LGHDT, CDR2 YNNKEL (reference sequence). In the authors' workflow: From reference gene primer amplification, estimates of nucleated cell counts were derived. This table comes from immunoSEQ multiplex PCR, and its TCRdb copy is limited to in-frame clones, with some not included. V and J calls and clone size are as listed in that table; D and trimming were resolved from the DNA. The sample carries some 48,000 clones, around 83% recorded once. J is TRBJ2-3 and V is TRBV3-1 (or the pseudogene TRBV3-2); D uncertain. This receptor was identified in a human donor in a cohort sampled during active COVID-19. The sample was peripheral blood. CDR3 sequence reads: CASSPQTDTQYF. The CDR3, as DNA: TGTGCCAGCAGCCCCCAGACAGATACGCAGTATTTT.